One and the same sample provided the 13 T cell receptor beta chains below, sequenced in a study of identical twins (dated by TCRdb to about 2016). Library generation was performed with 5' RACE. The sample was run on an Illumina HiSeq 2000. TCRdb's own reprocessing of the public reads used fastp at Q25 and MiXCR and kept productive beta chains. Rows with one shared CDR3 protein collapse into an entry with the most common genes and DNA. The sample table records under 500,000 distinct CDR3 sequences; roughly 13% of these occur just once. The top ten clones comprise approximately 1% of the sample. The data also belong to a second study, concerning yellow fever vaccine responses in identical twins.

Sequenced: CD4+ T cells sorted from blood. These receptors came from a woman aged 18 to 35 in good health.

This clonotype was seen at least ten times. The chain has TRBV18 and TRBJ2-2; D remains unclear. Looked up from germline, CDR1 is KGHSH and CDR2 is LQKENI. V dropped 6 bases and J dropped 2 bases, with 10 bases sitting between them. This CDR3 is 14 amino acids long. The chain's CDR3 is CASSLDLNTGELFF. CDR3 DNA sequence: TGTGCCAGCTCGCTGGACCTCAACACCGGGGAGCTGTTTTTT.

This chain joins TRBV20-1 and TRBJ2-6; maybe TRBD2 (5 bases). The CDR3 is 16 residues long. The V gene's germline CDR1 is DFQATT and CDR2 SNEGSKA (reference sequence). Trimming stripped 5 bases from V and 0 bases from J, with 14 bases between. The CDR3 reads CSALKTGSSGANVLTF. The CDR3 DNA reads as TGCAGTGCTCTCAAGACGGGGAGCTCTGGGGCCAACGTCCTGACTTTC.

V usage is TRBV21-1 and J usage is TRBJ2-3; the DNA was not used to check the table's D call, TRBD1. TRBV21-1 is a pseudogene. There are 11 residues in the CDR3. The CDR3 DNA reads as TGTGCCAGCAATTCCGGGACAGCGCAGTATTTT. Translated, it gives CASNSGTAQYF.

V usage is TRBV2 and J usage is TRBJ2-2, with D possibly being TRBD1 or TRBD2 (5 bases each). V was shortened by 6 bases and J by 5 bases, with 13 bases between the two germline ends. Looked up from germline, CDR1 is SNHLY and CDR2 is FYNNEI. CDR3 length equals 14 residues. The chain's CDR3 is CASRGDSQTGELFF. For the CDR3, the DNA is TGTGCCAGCAGGGGAGACAGTCAAACCGGGGAGCTGTTTTTT.

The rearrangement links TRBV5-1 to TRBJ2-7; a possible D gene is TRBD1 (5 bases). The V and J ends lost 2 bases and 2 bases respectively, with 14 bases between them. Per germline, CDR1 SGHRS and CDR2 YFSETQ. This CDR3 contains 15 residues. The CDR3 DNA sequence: TGCGCCAGCAGCTTCCAAGGGGTAGGGGCCTACGAGCAGTACTTC. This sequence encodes CASSFQGVGAYEQYF.

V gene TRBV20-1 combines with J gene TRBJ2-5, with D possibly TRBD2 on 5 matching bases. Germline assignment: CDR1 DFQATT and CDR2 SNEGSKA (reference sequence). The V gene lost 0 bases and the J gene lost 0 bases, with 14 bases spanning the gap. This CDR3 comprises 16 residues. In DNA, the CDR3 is TGCAGTGCTAGAGATTGGGAGAAAACGTACCAAGAGACCCAGTACTTC. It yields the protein CSARDWEKTYQETQYF.

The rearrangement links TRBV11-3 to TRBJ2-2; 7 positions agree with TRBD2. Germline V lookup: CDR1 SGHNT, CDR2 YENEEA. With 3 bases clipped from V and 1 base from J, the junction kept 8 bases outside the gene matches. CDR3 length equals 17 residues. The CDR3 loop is CASSLRGGRQNTGELFF. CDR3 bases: TGTGCCAGCAGCTTGAGGGGAGGGCGACAGAACACCGGGGAGCTGTTTTTT. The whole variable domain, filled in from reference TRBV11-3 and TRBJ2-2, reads EAGVVQSPRYKIIEKKQPVAFWCNPISGHNTLYWYLQNLGQGPELLIRYENEEAVDDSQLPKDRFSAERLKGVDSTLKIQPAELGDSAVYLCASSLRGGRQNTGELFFGEGSRLTVL.

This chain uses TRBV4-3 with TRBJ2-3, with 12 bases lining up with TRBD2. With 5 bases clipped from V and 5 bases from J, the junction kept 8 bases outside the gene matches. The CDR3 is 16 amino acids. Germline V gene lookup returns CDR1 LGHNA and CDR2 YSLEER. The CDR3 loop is CASSYRTSGTGDTQYF. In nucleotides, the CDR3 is TGCGCCAGCAGCTACAGGACTAGCGGGACTGGAGATACGCAGTATTTT.

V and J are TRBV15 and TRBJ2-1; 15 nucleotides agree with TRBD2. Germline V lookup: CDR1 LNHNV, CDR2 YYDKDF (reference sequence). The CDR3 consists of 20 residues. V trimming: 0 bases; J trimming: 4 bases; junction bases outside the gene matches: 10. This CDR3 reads CATSREMGLAGGPVYNEQFF. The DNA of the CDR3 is TGTGCCACCAGCAGAGAAATGGGACTAGCGGGGGGCCCCGTTTACAATGAGCAGTTCTTC.

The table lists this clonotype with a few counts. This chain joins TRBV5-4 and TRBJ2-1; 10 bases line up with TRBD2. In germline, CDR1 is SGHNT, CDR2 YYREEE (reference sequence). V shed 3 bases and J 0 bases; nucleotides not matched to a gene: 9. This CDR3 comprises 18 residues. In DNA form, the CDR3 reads TGTGCCAGCAGCTCCCTAGCGGGAGAGGCGGGCTCCTACAATGAGCAGTTCTTC. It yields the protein CASSSLAGEAGSYNEQFF.

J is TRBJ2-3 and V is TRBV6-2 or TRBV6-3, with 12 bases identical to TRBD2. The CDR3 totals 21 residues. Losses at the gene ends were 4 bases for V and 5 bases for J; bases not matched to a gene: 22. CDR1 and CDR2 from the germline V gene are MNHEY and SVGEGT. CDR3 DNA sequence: TGTGCCAGCAGTTCTCCGATGGGCAGGGCGGCTAGCGGGGGGGCAGGAGATACGCAGTATTTT. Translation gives CASSSPMGRAASGGAGDTQYF.

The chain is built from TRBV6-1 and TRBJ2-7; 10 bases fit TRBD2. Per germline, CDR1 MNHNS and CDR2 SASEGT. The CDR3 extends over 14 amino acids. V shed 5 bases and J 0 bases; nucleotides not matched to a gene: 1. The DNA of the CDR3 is TGTGCCAGCAGTAGCGGGGGGGCCTCCTACGAGCAGTACTTC. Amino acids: CASSSGGASYEQYF.

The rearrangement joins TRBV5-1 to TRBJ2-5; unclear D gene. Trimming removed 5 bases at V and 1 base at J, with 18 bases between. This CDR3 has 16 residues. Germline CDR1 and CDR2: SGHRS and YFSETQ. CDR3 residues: CASRKSADILQETQYF. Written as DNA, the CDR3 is TGCGCCAGCAGAAAGAGTGCGGATATCCTCCAAGAGACCCAGTACTTC.